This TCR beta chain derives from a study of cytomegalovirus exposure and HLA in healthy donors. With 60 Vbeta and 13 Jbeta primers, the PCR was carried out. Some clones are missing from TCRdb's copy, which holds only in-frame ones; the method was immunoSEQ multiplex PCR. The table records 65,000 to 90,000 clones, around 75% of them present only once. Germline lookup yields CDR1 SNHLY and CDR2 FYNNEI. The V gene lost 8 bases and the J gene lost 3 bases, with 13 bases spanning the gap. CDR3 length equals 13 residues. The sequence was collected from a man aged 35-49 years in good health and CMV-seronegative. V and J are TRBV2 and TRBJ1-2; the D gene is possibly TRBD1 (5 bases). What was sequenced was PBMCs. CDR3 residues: CASRGEGDYGYTF. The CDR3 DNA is TGTGCCAGCCGGGGGGAAGGGGACTATGGCTACACCTTC.